This TCR beta chain was documented in a study of cytomegalovirus exposure and HLA in healthy donors. With 60 Vbeta and 13 Jbeta primers, the PCR was carried out. Using immunoSEQ multiplex PCR, the repertoire was profiled, and TCRdb retains in-frame clones only, with some absent. The profile shows about 110,000 clones, 75% to 90% of them singletons. Per germline, CDR1 SGHAT and CDR2 FQNNGV. CDR3 size: 15 residues. Trimming pared 1 base from V and 1 base from J, leaving 10 bases between. Input material: PBMCs. This sequence originates from a man aged 25-45 years in good health and CMV-seropositive. The chain uses TRBV11-2 and TRBJ2-5; maybe TRBD2 (6 bases). CDR3 amino acids: CASSLGGVLQETQYF. CDR3 sequence (DNA): TGTGCCAGCAGCTTAGGGGGGGTCCTCCAAGAGACCCAGTACTTC. Full variable domain (rest looked up from reference TRBV11-2 and TRBJ2-5): EAGVAQSPRYKIIEKRQSVAFWCNPISGHATLYWYQQILGQGPKLLIQFQNNGVVDDSQLPKDRFSAERLKGVDSTLKIQPAKLEDSAVYLCASSLGGVLQETQYFGPGTRLLVL.